This is a list of T cell receptor beta chains from one sample in a study of early stage breast cancer tumors. Profiled with immunoSEQ multiplex PCR; TCRdb holds only in-frame clones, not every one. The sample holds tens of thousands of clones, around 78% seen once. The sample comprised blood. Source of these receptors: a person in their 40s with breast cancer. Both conserved end residues are part of each CDR3. D genes are given only for firm matches.

d_call	v_call	j_call	cdr3_aa
-	TRBV27	TRBJ2-1	CASSFLGDEQFF
-	TRBV5-1	TRBJ2-1	CASSLAGPSYNEQFF
TRBD1	TRBV27	TRBJ1-2	CASSLDRGGYGYTF
TRBD2	TRBV11-2	TRBJ2-4	CASSLRPPREGIQYF
-	TRBV5-6	TRBJ2-1	CASSLRVMDNEQFF
-	TRBV4-1	TRBJ2-1	CASSPQGPAGVDNEQFF
-	TRBV2	TRBJ2-2	CASRTSTNTGELFF
-	TRBV21-1	TRBJ2-7	CASSKGGTGRGVSYEQYF
-	TRBV15	TRBJ2-7	CATRRTTSYEQYF
-	TRBV30	TRBJ2-2	CAWSVLRPGELFF
-	TRBV27	TRBJ2-7	CASSLRSYEQYF
-	TRBV19	TRBJ2-5	CASSWGERETQYF